This T cell receptor beta chain originates from a study of blood T cell repertoires in COVID-19. Whole-study context: Spain, Italy and the United States supplied samples that represented acute and convalescent COVID-19. T cells, B-cell-depleted T cells, or PBMCs provided the cDNA or gDNA that served as material.

Authors' methods: Cell counts per sample came from amplifying reference gene primers. The table came from immunoSEQ multiplex PCR; TCRdb's copy has only in-frame clones and leaves some out. V and J calls and clone size are copied from that table; D and trimming were computed from the DNA. Among approximately 22,000 clones listed, roughly four fifths were seen once. The germline CDR1 and CDR2 sequences are MNHNS and SASEGT. After removal of 3 bases from V and 5 bases from J, the junction contained 17 bases not matched to a gene. This CDR3 has 18 residues. While infection was still active, Seattle patients were enrolled and then followed longitudinally.

This TCR came from a woman aged 70 to 79 with COVID-19, enrolled during active disease. The specimen sequenced was peripheral blood. The chain links TRBV6-1 to TRBJ2-5, with 8 bases lining up with TRBD2. CDR3 DNA: TGTGCCAGCAGTGAGCAACCTTTACATAGCGGGACAAGGGAGACCCAGTACTTC. Protein sequence: CASSEQPLHSGTRETQYF.